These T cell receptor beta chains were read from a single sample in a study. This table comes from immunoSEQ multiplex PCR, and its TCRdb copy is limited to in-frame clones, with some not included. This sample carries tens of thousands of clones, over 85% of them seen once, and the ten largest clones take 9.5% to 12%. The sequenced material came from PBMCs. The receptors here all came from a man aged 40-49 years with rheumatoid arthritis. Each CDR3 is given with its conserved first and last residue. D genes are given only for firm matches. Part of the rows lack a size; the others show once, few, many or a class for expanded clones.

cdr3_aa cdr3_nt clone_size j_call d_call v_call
CATSDSGTSGTYQETQYF TGTGCCACCAGTGATTCCGGGACTAGCGGGACCTACCAAGAGACCCAGTACTTC . TRBJ2-5 TRBD2 TRBV24-1
CASSHPSQNEKLFF TGTGCCAGTAGTCACCCGAGCCAAAATGAAAAACTGTTTTTT . TRBJ1-4 . TRBV19
CSVSPGIAKNIQYF TGCAGCGTCTCGCCGGGAATAGCCAAAAACATTCAGTACTTC . TRBJ2-4 . TRBV29-1
CASSPRLTGELFF TGTGCCAGCAGCCCACGGCTCACCGGGGAGCTGTTTTTT . TRBJ2-2 . TRBV6-2/TRBV6-3
CASSSGLTNEKLFF TGTGCCAGCAGCTCAGGGTTAACTAATGAAAAACTGTTTTTT . TRBJ1-4 . TRBV11-2
CASSLPLSYNSPLHF TGTGCCAGCAGTTTACCCCTCTCCTATAATTCACCCCTCCACTTT . TRBJ1-6 . TRBV27
CASSLTGGYEQYF TGTGCCAGCAGTTTAACCGGGGGGTACGAGCAGTACTTC . TRBJ2-7 TRBD2 TRBV27
CSVKVTSGGSQETQYF TGCAGCGTGAAGGTGACTAGCGGGGGATCACAAGAGACCCAGTACTTC . TRBJ2-5 TRBD2 TRBV29-1
CASRRGTYNEQFF TGTGCCAGCAGACGCGGGACTTACAATGAGCAGTTCTTC . TRBJ2-1 . TRBV6-5
CASSSTRGSYEQYF TGTGCCAGCAGCTCGACTAGAGGGTCCTACGAGCAGTACTTC . TRBJ2-7 . TRBV11-2
CASSQVAGEPNTGELFF TGTGCCAGCAGCCAAGTAGCGGGGGAGCCGAACACCGGGGAGCTGTTTTTT . TRBJ2-2 TRBD2 TRBV4-2
CASHKSGETQYF TGTGCCAGCCATAAAAGCGGAGAGACCCAGTACTTC . TRBJ2-5 . TRBV6-5
CATSDPTSGLYNEQFF TGTGCCACCAGTGACCCGACTAGCGGGCTCTACAATGAGCAGTTCTTC once TRBJ2-1 TRBD2 TRBV24-1
CAISESVWTGATYEQYF TGTGCCATCAGTGAGTCGGTATGGACAGGGGCGACCTACGAGCAGTACTTC . TRBJ2-7 TRBD1 TRBV10-3
CAISPEGLRGYTF TGTGCCATCAGTCCGGAGGGCCTTCGAGGCTACACCTTC . TRBJ1-2 . TRBV10-3
CATSRDVGGASYEQYF TGTGCCACCAGCAGAGATGTAGGGGGGGCGTCCTACGAGCAGTACTTC . TRBJ2-7 . TRBV15
CASSPRSSGANTGELFF TGTGCCAGCAGTCCCCGATCTAGCGGGGCCAACACCGGGGAGCTGTTTTTT . TRBJ2-2 TRBD2 TRBV27
CAWSGGLNYGYTF TGTGCCTGGAGTGGGGGACTTAACTATGGCTACACCTTC . TRBJ1-2 . TRBV30
CASRRTSGTGELFF TGTGCCAGCAGAAGGACTAGCGGAACCGGGGAGCTGTTTTTT . TRBJ2-2 TRBD2 TRBV28
CASSPWTIPQSNYGYTF TGTGCCAGCTCACCGTGGACGATACCACAATCTAACTATGGCTACACCTTC . TRBJ1-2 . TRBV18
CASSANRGSNQPQHF TGTGCCAGCAGTGCCAACAGGGGCAGCAATCAGCCCCAGCATTTT once TRBJ1-5 TRBD1 TRBV2
CATSDPGLARSTDTQYF TGTGCCACCAGTGATCCGGGACTAGCGAGAAGCACAGATACGCAGTATTTT . TRBJ2-3 TRBD2 TRBV24-1
CASSQERFYGYTF TGCGCCAGCAGCCAAGAACGCTTCTATGGCTACACCTTC . TRBJ1-2 . TRBV4-1
CASSRTGTRETQYF TGTGCCAGCAGCAGGACAGGGACTAGAGAGACCCAGTACTTC . TRBJ2-5 . TRBV11-1
CASSIGGRSSYEQYF TGTGCCAGTAGTATTGGGGGGCGCAGCTCCTACGAGCAGTACTTC . TRBJ2-7 . TRBV19
CASNRQAESYNEQFF TGTGCCAGCAACAGACAGGCGGAGTCCTACAATGAGCAGTTCTTC . TRBJ2-1 . TRBV5-6
CATSREEAYYGYTF TGTGCCACCAGCAGAGAGGAAGCCTACTATGGCTACACCTTC once TRBJ1-2 . TRBV15
CASSQATGGDYGYTF TGTGCCAGCAGCCAAGCGACAGGGGGCGACTATGGCTACACCTTC . TRBJ1-2 TRBD1 TRBV4-2
CASSFYGRARNEQYF TGTGCCAGCAGTTTCTACGGACGGGCTCGGAACGAGCAGTACTTC . TRBJ2-7 . TRBV28
CASSPRDRADTQYF TGTGCCAGCAGTCCCCGAGACAGGGCAGATACGCAGTATTTT . TRBJ2-3 TRBD1 TRBV27
CASSFVTGGETGELFF TGTGCCAGCAGCTTTGTTACAGGGGGCGAGACCGGGGAGCTGTTTTTT few TRBJ2-2 TRBD1 TRBV5-6
CASSQRLLNTEAFF TGTGCCAGCAGCCAAAGACTTCTGAACACTGAAGCTTTCTTT once TRBJ1-1 . TRBV4-2
CASSLDRGWDTEAFF TGTGCCAGCAGCCTGGACAGGGGGTGGGACACTGAAGCTTTCTTT . TRBJ1-1 TRBD1 TRBV3-1/TRBV3-2
CASSESQGLVYGYTF TGTGCCAGCAGTGAATCTCAGGGGCTGGTCTATGGCTACACCTTC . TRBJ1-2 . TRBV25-1
CASSMGVASEQYF TGTGCCAGCAGCATGGGGGTCGCCTCCGAGCAGTACTTC . TRBJ2-7 . TRBV7-8
CASSIEAGGAWQPQHF TGTGCCAGTAGTATAGAGGCAGGGGGCGCATGGCAGCCCCAGCATTTT . TRBJ1-5 TRBD1 TRBV19
CASTPDRQWGYGYTF TGTGCCAGCACCCCCGACAGGCAGTGGGGCTATGGCTACACCTTC . TRBJ1-2 . TRBV5-6
CASSYGGITTYEQYF TGTGCCAGCAGTTACGGGGGCATTACTACCTACGAGCAGTACTTC . TRBJ2-7 . TRBV6-2/TRBV6-3
CASMSGSGNTIYF TGTGCCAGTATGTCCGGCTCTGGAAACACCATATATTTT . TRBJ1-3 . TRBV19
CASSQGTSEYNEQFF TGCGCCAGCAGTCAAGGGACTAGCGAGTACAATGAGCAGTTCTTC . TRBJ2-1 TRBD2 TRBV4-3
CASSLGTANTEAFF TGTGCCAGCAGCTTAGGGACCGCGAACACTGAAGCTTTCTTT . TRBJ1-1 . TRBV7-9